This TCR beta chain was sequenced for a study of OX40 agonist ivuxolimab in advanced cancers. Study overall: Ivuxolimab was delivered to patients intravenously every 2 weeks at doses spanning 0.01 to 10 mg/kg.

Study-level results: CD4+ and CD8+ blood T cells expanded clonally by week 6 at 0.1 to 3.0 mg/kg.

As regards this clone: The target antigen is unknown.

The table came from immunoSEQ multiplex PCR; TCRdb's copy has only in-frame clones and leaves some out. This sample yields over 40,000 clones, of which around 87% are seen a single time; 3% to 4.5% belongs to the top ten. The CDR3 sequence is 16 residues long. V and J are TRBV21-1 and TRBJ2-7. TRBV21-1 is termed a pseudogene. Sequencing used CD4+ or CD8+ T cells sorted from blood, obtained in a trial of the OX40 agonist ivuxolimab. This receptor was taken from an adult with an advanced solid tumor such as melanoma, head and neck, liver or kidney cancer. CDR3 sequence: CASSKVLHSPSYEQYF. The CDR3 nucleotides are TGTGCCAGCAGCAAAGTCCTTCATTCCCCCTCCTACGAGCAGTACTTC.